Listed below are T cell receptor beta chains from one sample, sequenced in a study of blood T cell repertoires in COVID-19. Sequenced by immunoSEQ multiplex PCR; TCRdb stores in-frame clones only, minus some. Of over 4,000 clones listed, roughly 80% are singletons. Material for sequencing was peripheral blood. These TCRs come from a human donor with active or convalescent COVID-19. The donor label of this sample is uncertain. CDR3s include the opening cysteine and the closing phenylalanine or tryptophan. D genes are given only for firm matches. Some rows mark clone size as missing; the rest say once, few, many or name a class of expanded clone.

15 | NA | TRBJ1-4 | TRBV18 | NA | CASSPPGDRGEKLFF | TGTGCCAGCTCACCACCAGGAGATAGGGGTGAAAAACTGTTTTTT
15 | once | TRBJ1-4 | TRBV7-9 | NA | CASSLGRSTNEKLFF | TGTGCCAGCAGCTTAGGGAGATCAACTAATGAAAAACTGTTTTTT
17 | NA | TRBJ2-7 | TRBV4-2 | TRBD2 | CASSQGASLAGEDEQYF | TGTGCCAGCAGCCAAGGGGCAAGTCTAGCGGGAGAGGACGAGCAGTACTTC
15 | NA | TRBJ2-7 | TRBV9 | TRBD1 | CASSARDSRIYEQYF | TGTGCCAGCAGCGCGAGGGACAGCCGGATCTACGAGCAGTACTTC
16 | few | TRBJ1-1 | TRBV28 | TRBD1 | CASSLRTGGLNTEAFF | TGTGCCAGCAGTTTAAGGACAGGGGGCCTGAACACTGAAGCTTTCTTT
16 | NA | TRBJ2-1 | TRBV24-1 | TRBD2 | CATSDTGTSGYNEQFF | TGTGCCACCAGTGATACCGGGACTAGCGGATACAATGAGCAGTTCTTC
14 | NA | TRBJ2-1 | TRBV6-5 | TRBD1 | CASSGRGRRNEQFF | TGTGCCAGCAGCGGAAGGGGGCGCCGAAATGAGCAGTTCTTC
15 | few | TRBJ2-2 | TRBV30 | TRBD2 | CAWSRVAGAVGELFF | TGTGCCTGGAGTAGGGTAGCGGGAGCGGTCGGGGAGCTGTTTTTT
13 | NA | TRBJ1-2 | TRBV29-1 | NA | CSVPGQGIHGYTF | TGCAGCGTTCCGGGACAAGGGATACACGGCTACACCTTC
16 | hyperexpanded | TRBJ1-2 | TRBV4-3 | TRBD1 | CASSQDWDSGDGGYTF | TGCGCCAGCAGCCAAGATTGGGACAGTGGGGATGGAGGCTACACCTTC
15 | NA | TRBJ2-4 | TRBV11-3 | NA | CASSPRDLVGNIQYF | TGTGCCAGCAGCCCGCGGGATTTAGTGGGGAACATTCAGTACTTC
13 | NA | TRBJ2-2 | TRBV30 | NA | CAWRAVASGELFF | TGTGCCTGGAGGGCGGTCGCCTCGGGGGAGCTGTTTTTT
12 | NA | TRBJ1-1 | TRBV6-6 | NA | CASSLDISEAFF | TGTGCCAGCAGTTTGGACATTTCCGAAGCTTTCTTT